The following is a TCR beta chain sequence with its context. The source of the sample is a study of shared clonotypes between healthy human individuals. The CDR3 runs 14 residues. Per germline, CDR1 SNHLY and CDR2 FYNNEI. Trimming left V 3 bases short and J 3 bases short, with 9 bases between. Repertoires were generated with immunoSEQ multiplex PCR, while TCRdb's copy carries only in-frame clones and drops some. The data show 550,000 to 850,000 clones, 55% to 80% seen once. The chain carries TRBV2 and TRBJ1-3, with D perhaps matching TRBD1 (6 bases). This sequence originates from a woman younger than 45 in good health. Sequenced: memory CD4+ T cells sorted from blood. Subset of the sample: CD45RA-negative fraction. CDR3 sequence (DNA): TGTGCCAGCAGTGACAGGGGAATTGGAAACACCATATATTTT. Its translation: CASSDRGIGNTIYF.